This T cell receptor (beta chain) was recovered during a study of blood T cell repertoires in COVID-19. Study in general: T cells, B-cell-depleted T cells, or PBMCs supplied cDNA or gDNA.

Authors' analysis steps: Nucleated cell counts were estimated from reference gene primer amplification. Only in-frame clones appear in the TCRdb table, and some are missing; sequencing was by immunoSEQ multiplex PCR. V, J and clone size derive from that table, while D and trimming were established from the DNA sequence. Of some 150,000 clones listed, roughly 89% are singletons. Germline V gene lookup returns CDR1 MGHRA and CDR2 YSYEKL. V was pared by 3 bases and J by 7 bases, with 25 bases between. This CDR3 comprises 18 residues. The TCR originated in a woman aged 40 to 49 with acute or convalescent COVID-19. This chain uses TRBV4-1 with TRBJ2-4; a possible D gene is TRBD1 (5 bases). The material sequenced was peripheral blood. DNA for the CDR3: TGCGCCAGCAGCCATACCCTTCCGCGACAGCTGGTCGAGAACATTCAGTACTTC. Translated, it gives CASSHTLPRQLVENIQYF.